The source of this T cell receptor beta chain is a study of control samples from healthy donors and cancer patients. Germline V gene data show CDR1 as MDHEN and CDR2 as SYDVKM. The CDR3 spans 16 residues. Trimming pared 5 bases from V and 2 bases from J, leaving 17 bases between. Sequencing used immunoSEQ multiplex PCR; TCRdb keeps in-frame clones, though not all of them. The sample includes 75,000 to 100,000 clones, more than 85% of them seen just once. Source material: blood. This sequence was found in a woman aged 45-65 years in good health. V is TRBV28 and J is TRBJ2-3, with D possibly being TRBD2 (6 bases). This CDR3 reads CASSPVPGLPTDTQYF. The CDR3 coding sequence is TGTGCCAGCAGTCCTGTCCCGGGACTCCCCACAGATACGCAGTATTTT. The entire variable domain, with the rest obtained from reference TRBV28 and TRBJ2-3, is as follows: DVKVTQSSRYLVKRTGEKVFLECVQDMDHENMFWYRQDPGLGLRLIYFSYDVKMKEKGDIPEGYSVSREKKERFSLILESASTNQTSMYLCASSPVPGLPTDTQYFGPGTRLTVL.